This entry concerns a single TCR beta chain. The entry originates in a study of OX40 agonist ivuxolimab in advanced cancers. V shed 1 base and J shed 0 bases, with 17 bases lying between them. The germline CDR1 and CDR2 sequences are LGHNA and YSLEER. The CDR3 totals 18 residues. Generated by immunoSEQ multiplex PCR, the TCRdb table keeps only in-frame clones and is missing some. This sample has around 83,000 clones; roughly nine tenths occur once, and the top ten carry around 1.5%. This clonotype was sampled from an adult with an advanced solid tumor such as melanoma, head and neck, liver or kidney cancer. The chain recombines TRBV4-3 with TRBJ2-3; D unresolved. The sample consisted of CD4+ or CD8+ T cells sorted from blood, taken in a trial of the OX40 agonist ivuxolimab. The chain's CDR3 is CASSQAPYRQSSTDTQYF. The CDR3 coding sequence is TGCGCCAGCAGCCAAGCCCCGTATAGGCAGTCTAGCACAGATACGCAGTATTTT.